This TCR beta chain was profiled in a study of T cell clonality in common variable immunodeficiency. Caucasian heritage predominated among both patients and controls. CVID subjects were neither ill nor on immunomodulatory or immunosuppressive medication at sampling. Ten or more counts support this clone. Its antigen is undetermined. Read coverage stops 3 residues before the CDR3 terminus; the germline J gene supplies the remainder. From germline, CDR1 is SQVTM and CDR2 ANQGSEA. V dropped 2 bases and J dropped 2 bases, with 12 bases sitting between them. This CDR3 is 14 amino acids long. Sequencing was performed with immunoSEQ multiplex PCR; in TCRdb, only in-frame clones are kept and a portion is missing. The record shows about 33,000 clones for this sample, with no singletons present. Study-wide findings and caveats: Shared TCRbeta clones were fewer between CVID subjects than controls. Fewer deletions and N-nucleotide insertions were reportedly seen in common variable immunodeficiency TCR beta sequences. T cell subpopulation sequencing would be needed to explain CVID clonality.

The rearrangement uses TRBV29-1 and TRBJ2-5; D unresolved. The sequenced sample was peripheral blood mononuclear cells. The TCR sequence derives from a human donor with common variable immunodeficiency. This CDR3 is CSVEPQAAQETQYF. CDR3 DNA, as far as it was read: TGCAGCGTTGAACCCCAGGCAGCTCAAGAGACC.